This TCR beta chain was captured in a study of blood T cell repertoires in COVID-19. CDR3 length equals 15 residues. The V end was cut by 3 bases, the J end by 5 bases, with 16 bases between. Germline V gene lookup returns CDR1 SGHAT and CDR2 FQNNGV. Assay used: immunoSEQ multiplex PCR; TCRdb lists only in-frame clones, some missing. This sample has 150,000 to 200,000 clones; around 85% occur once, and the top ten carry under 9.5%. The V call is TRBV11-2, the J call TRBJ1-1; D is perhaps TRBD1 (6 bases). The source material was peripheral blood. This TCR derives from an older woman with acute or convalescent COVID-19. The CDR3 loop is CASSFALRGGTEAFF. In DNA form, the CDR3 reads TGTGCCAGCAGCTTTGCCCTGAGGGGGGGGACTGAAGCTTTCTTT.